Presented here are 30 T cell receptor beta chains from one specimen sequenced in a study of T cell repertoires in cytomegalovirus infection (dated by TCRdb to the late 2010s). TCRdb shows the sequencer as Illumina HiSeq 1500. TCRdb reanalyzed the raw reads on its own, using fastp at Q25 for trimming and MiXCR for clone calling, and kept in-frame beta chains. Rows with one shared CDR3 protein collapse into an entry with the most common genes and DNA. For this sample there are about 140,000 distinct CDR3 sequences; about 6% appear just once. In total, the top ten clones hold about a sixth of the sample. The specimen was PBMCs. The source of these receptors is a human donor in good health (CMV status not recorded). Some clones in this sample may be carry-over from other donors' samples.

This clonotype was picked up many times. This rearrangement joins TRBV7-2 to TRBJ2-3; D gene ambiguous. This CDR3 has 12 amino acids. The V and J ends lost 5 bases and 5 bases respectively, with 8 bases between them. In germline, CDR1 is SGHTA, CDR2 FQGNSA. The CDR3, as DNA: TGTGCCAGCAGCCGATCGGGAGATACGCAGTATTTT. Its protein is CASSRSGDTQYF. Full variable domain (missing parts from reference TRBV7-2 and TRBJ2-3): GAGVSQSPSNKVTEKGKDVELRCDPISGHTALYWYRQSLGQGLEFLIYFQGNSAPDKSGLPSDRFSAERTGGSVSTLTIQRTQQEDSAVYLCASSRSGDTQYFGPGTRLTVL.

This clonotype was counted between two and nine times. One end of the junction is discordant with germline, which a read error may explain. The chain combines TRBV19 with TRBJ2-2; 7 bases line up with TRBD1. CDR1 is LNHDA, CDR2 SQIVND, per germline (reference sequence). The length of the CDR3 is 16 residues. CDR3 residues: CTSSRDRLPYAGELFF. CDR3 coding DNA: TGTACCAGTAGTCGGGACAGACTACCCTACGCCGGGGAGCTGTTTTTT.

This clonotype was seen a few times. This chain connects TRBV2 to TRBJ1-5, with D unclear. The ends were cut back, 5 bases at V and 2 bases at J, with 10 bases in the middle. In germline, CDR1 is SNHLY, CDR2 FYNNEI. The CDR3 is made up of 14 amino acids. For the CDR3, the DNA is TGTGCCAGCAGTCCAGACTTCGGCAATCAGCCCCAGCATTTT. Protein: CASSPDFGNQPQHF.

This clonotype was picked up many times. This chain links TRBV15 with TRBJ1-4; 8 bases are a match to TRBD1. Per germline, CDR1 LNHNV and CDR2 YYDKDF (reference sequence). The V segment lost 5 bases and the J segment 8 bases; nucleotides outside the gene matches: 7. The CDR3 covers 14 residues. The CDR3 nucleotides read TGTGCCACCAGCCTAGACAGGGGCCGCGAAAAACTGTTTTTT. Its translation is CATSLDRGREKLFF.

The table lists this clonotype with many counts. The gene calls are TRBV4-3 and TRBJ1-6; a possible D gene is TRBD1 (5 bases). Germline-derived CDR1 and CDR2 are LGHNA and YSLEER. Trimming left V 0 bases short and J 7 bases short, with 25 bases between. This CDR3 has 20 amino acids. This CDR3 is CASSQDRHFRQTPENSPLHF. CDR3 nucleotides: TGCGCCAGCAGCCAAGATCGGCACTTCAGACAGACACCTGAGAATTCACCCCTCCACTTT.

This clonotype was recorded many times. The chain couples TRBV7-3 to TRBJ2-3; D possibly matches TRBD1 or TRBD2 (5 bases each). The CDR3 runs 15 residues. Germline-derived CDR1 and CDR2 are SGHTA and FQGTGA. Between the trimmed V and J ends, which lost 4 bases and 2 bases, there was a span of 13 bases. CDR3 amino acids: CASSSGRYSTDTQYF. As DNA, the CDR3 is TGTGCCAGCAGCTCGGGACGCTATTCCACAGATACGCAGTATTTT.

With regard to this clonotype: A much larger clone sits a single nucleotide away, making a read error possible. The gene calls are TRBV20-1 and TRBJ2-5, with 10 bases matching TRBD1. Germline CDR1 is DFQATT and CDR2 is SNEGSKA (reference sequence). Trimming cost V 6 bases and J 7 bases; bases outside gene matches: 11. The CDR3 covers 14 residues. The CDR3 sequence is CSADQTGGEVTQYF. As DNA, the CDR3 is TGCAGTGCGGACCAGACAGGGGGCGAGGTGACCCAGTACTTC.

There are many counts of this clonotype. The chain's CDR3 is CASTDPLGGVQETQYF. Here the CDR3 DNA reads TGTGCCAGCACCGACCCCCTTGGGGGAGTCCAAGAGACCCAGTACTTC. The chain joins TRBV6-2 or TRBV6-3 to TRBJ2-5, with D possibly being TRBD1 or TRBD2 (5 bases each). The CDR3 spans 16 residues. Trimming cost V 7 bases and J 1 base, with 19 bases left between them. CDR1 and CDR2 (germline): MNHEY, SVGEGT.

This clonotype was detected ten times or more. The rearrangement links TRBV28 to TRBJ1-6, with unresolved D. This CDR3 has 13 amino acids. V lost 10 bases and J lost 5, with 12 bases in between. Germline V gene lookup returns CDR1 MDHEN and CDR2 SYDVKM. Here the CDR3 reads CATWADDNSPLHF. CDR3 sequence (DNA): TGTGCCACCTGGGCAGACGATAATTCACCCCTCCACTTT. The whole variable domain, filled in from reference TRBV28 and TRBJ1-6, reads DVKVTQSSRYLVKRTGEKVFLECVQDMDHENMFWYRQDPGLGLRLIYFSYDVKMKEKGDIPEGYSVSREKKERFSLILESASTNQTSMYLCATWADDNSPLHFGNGTRLTVT.

This clonotype showed up just a few times. V is TRBV5-4 and J is TRBJ1-2; D not certain. The V end was cut by 0 bases, the J end by 8 bases, with 26 bases between. The CDR3 is 18 amino acids. In germline, CDR1 is SGHNT, CDR2 YYREEE (reference sequence). The CDR3 protein is CASSLEDGSLGAIKGYTF. CDR3 bases: TGTGCCAGCAGCTTGGAGGACGGATCCCTCGGAGCTATTAAGGGCTACACCTTC.

This clonotype was counted at least ten times. The chain has TRBV10-3 and TRBJ1-1; weak D call: TRBD1 (5 bases). V was pared by 3 bases and J by 6 bases, with 17 bases between. The CDR3 spans 15 residues. Germline V CDR1 and CDR2: ENHRY, SYGVKD. The CDR3 region is CAISDGTQGRAEAFF. The CDR3 DNA reads TGTGCCATCAGTGACGGCACCCAGGGAAGGGCTGAAGCTTTCTTT.

This clonotype was picked up many times. This rearrangement joins TRBV7-2 to TRBJ1-5; D is ambiguous. Germline V gene sequence: CDR1 SGHTA, CDR2 FQGNSA. The ends were cut back, 5 bases at V and 3 bases at J, with 20 bases in the middle. CDR3 length: 17 amino acids. The DNA for the CDR3 is TGTGCCAGCAGCAGCGACTGGGATGGGGTCGTCAATCAGCCCCAGCATTTT. Protein: CASSSDWDGVVNQPQHF.

V usage is TRBV28 and J usage is TRBJ2-3; D perhaps matches TRBD2 (5 bases). V lost 5 bases and J 4 bases, leaving 19 bases between the germline ends. The CDR3 contains 16 residues. Germline V gene data show CDR1 as MDHEN and CDR2 as SYDVKM. CDR3 loop: CASSTIQLVRSDTQYF. In nucleotides, the CDR3 is TGTGCCAGCAGTACCATTCAACTAGTGAGGTCAGATACGCAGTATTTT.

This clonotype was seen many times. The gene calls are TRBV6-6 and TRBJ1-2; D not resolved. The CDR3 length is 15 residues. Germline V lookup: CDR1 MNHNY, CDR2 SVGAGI (reference sequence). Deletions cut 6 bases from V and 7 bases from J, with 21 bases between. CDR3 sequence reads: CASRAHIDGGSGYTF. CDR3 nucleotides: TGTGCCAGCAGAGCCCACATAGACGGCGGGAGTGGCTACACCTTC.

The table lists this clonotype with many counts. The chain has TRBV7-9 and TRBJ1-2; possibly TRBD1 for D (6 bases). Trimming took off 3 bases at V and 1 base at J, with 12 bases between the two ends. The CDR3 length is 15 residues. Germline-derived CDR1 and CDR2 are SEHNR and FQNEAQ (reference sequence). CDR3 amino acids: CASSFGGLVNYGYTF. Here the CDR3 DNA reads TGTGCCAGCAGCTTTGGGGGGCTTGTTAACTATGGCTACACCTTC.

In this sample, this clonotype turned up a few times. The chain joins TRBV3-1 to TRBJ2-3; TRBD2 agrees at 11 bases. In germline, CDR1 is LGHDT, CDR2 YNNKEL (reference sequence). CDR3 length equals 16 residues. Trimming cost V 4 bases and J 6 bases; bases outside gene matches: 9. CDR3 sequence: CASSPASGGPGDTQYF. Here the CDR3 DNA reads TGTGCCAGCAGCCCCGCTAGCGGGGGGCCAGGGGATACGCAGTATTTT.

The sample holds many counts of this clonotype. This sequence joins TRBV7-3 and TRBJ2-1, with D possibly being TRBD1 (5 bases). Germline values: CDR1 SGHTA, CDR2 FQGTGA. The CDR3 is 16 amino acids. Deletions cut 5 bases from V and 6 bases from J, with 20 bases between. CDR3 sequence (DNA): TGTGCCAGCAGCCCCAGTGTAGGGCAGGGAAGCAATGAGCAGTTCTTC. Encoded protein: CASSPSVGQGSNEQFF.

There are many counts of this clonotype. This sequence joins TRBV4-1 and TRBJ1-4, with D uncertain. V dropped 4 bases and J dropped 6 bases, with 18 bases sitting between them. The length of the CDR3 is 16 residues. CDR1 is MGHRA and CDR2 is YSYEKL in the germline V gene. The CDR3 DNA reads as TGCGCCAGCAGCCTCCGGTCTCTTGGACGTGATGAAAAACTGTTTTTT. The encoded protein is CASSLRSLGRDEKLFF.

This clonotype was recorded at least ten times. The V gene is TRBV7-9, the J gene TRBJ2-3; the D gene could be TRBD1 or TRBD2 (5 bases each). This CDR3 is built from 15 residues. V lost 5 bases to trimming and J lost 4 bases, with 16 bases between them. CDR1 is SEHNR, CDR2 FQNEAQ, per germline (reference sequence). The CDR3: CASSAPGPGPDTQYF. The CDR3 nucleotides are TGTGCCAGCAGCGCGCCGGGACCCGGTCCAGATACGCAGTATTTT.

The rearrangement joins TRBV3-1 to TRBJ1-1, with D possibly matching TRBD1 (5 bases). V was cut by 0 bases and J by 5 bases, with 10 bases left in between. Germline V gene sequence: CDR1 LGHDT, CDR2 YNNKEL (reference sequence). The CDR3 contains 14 residues. The CDR3 is CASSQEKGLTEAFF. The CDR3 nucleotides are TGTGCCAGCAGCCAAGAGAAGGGGCTTACTGAAGCTTTCTTT.

The DNA for the CDR3 is TGTGCCAGCAGCCCCTTGACTAGTACGCAGTATTTT. Residues: CASSPLTSTQYF. The rearrangement uses TRBV7-9 and TRBJ2-3, with D tentatively TRBD2 (6 bases). CDR1 SEHNR and CDR2 FQNEAQ come from the germline V gene (reference sequence). This CDR3 contains 12 residues. The ends were cut back, 5 bases at V and 8 bases at J, with 11 bases in the middle.

This chain connects TRBV5-1 to TRBJ2-3; D might be TRBD2 (6 bases). This CDR3 contains 16 residues. The germline V gene encodes CDR1 SGHRS and CDR2 YFSETQ. V was cut by 0 bases and J by 0 bases, with 11 bases left in between. CDR3 residues: CASSLEAGFSTDTQYF. The CDR3, as DNA: TGCGCCAGCAGCTTGGAAGCGGGCTTTAGCACAGATACGCAGTATTTT.

The V and J genes are TRBV10-3 and TRBJ2-1; TRBD1 aligns across 7 bases. Losses at the gene ends were 6 bases for V and 1 base for J; bases not matched to a gene: 18. CDR3 length: 19 residues. Germline CDR1 reads ENHRY; CDR2 reads SYGVKD. The CDR3 DNA reads as TGTGCCATCAGCGTGGACAGGTCAAAGAATGGTCGATCCTACAATGAGCAGTTCTTC. This codes for CAISVDRSKNGRSYNEQFF.

Ten or more counts support this clonotype. This sequence joins TRBV7-2 and TRBJ1-2; the D gene is possibly TRBD1 (6 bases). Germline assignment: CDR1 SGHTA and CDR2 FQGNSA. V lost 5 bases and J 6 bases, leaving 16 bases between the germline ends. CDR3 length: 14 amino acids. In DNA, the CDR3 is TGTGCCAGCAGCCCGCTAACAGGGAGGGATGGCTACACCTTC. It encodes CASSPLTGRDGYTF. The full variable domain, its missing parts supplied by reference TRBV7-2 and TRBJ1-2, is GAGVSQSPSNKVTEKGKDVELRCDPISGHTALYWYRQSLGQGLEFLIYFQGNSAPDKSGLPSDRFSAERTGGSVSTLTIQRTQQEDSAVYLCASSPLTGRDGYTFGSGTRLTVV.

This clonotype was seen at least ten times. CDR3 residues: CSARAGQLDTHHFYGYTF. The CDR3, as DNA: TGCAGTGCTAGAGCGGGACAGTTGGATACCCATCACTTCTATGGCTACACCTTC. The gene calls are TRBV20-1 and TRBJ1-2; 7 bases match TRBD1. V lost 1 base to trimming and J lost 4 bases; unmatched junction nucleotides: 18. Looked up from germline, CDR1 is DFQATT and CDR2 is SNEGSKA (reference sequence). CDR3 size: 18 residues.

This clonotype was detected many times. This chain connects TRBV12-3 or TRBV12-4 to TRBJ2-5, with D possibly TRBD1 on 6 matching bases. V was trimmed by 2 bases and J by 7 bases, leaving 17 bases between them. The CDR3 consists of 15 residues. This CDR3 reads CASSLPDRVRRTQYF. The CDR3 DNA follows: TGTGCCAGCAGTTTACCGGACAGAGTAAGACGGACCCAGTACTTC.

The chain has TRBV6-2 or TRBV6-3 and TRBJ1-5; TRBD1 matches at 7 bases. Germline V gene data show CDR1 as MNHEY and CDR2 as SVGEGT. This CDR3 region has 16 residues. The V and J ends lost 8 bases and 0 bases, in that order; junction bases with no gene match: 10. The chain's CDR3 is CASETGTEYSNQPQHF. The CDR3 DNA is TGTGCCAGCGAAACCGGGACAGAATATAGCAATCAGCCCCAGCATTTT.

This clonotype was seen ten or more times. The chain has TRBV7-2 and TRBJ1-2, with D uncertain. Deletions cut 1 base from V and 4 bases from J, with 7 bases between. The V gene's germline CDR1 is SGHTA and CDR2 FQGNSA. This CDR3 comprises 13 residues. Written as DNA, the CDR3 is TGTGCCAGCAGCTTAGACAGACCCTATGGCTACACCTTC. Its translation is CASSLDRPYGYTF. The whole variable domain, remainder taken from reference TRBV7-2 and TRBJ1-2, is GAGVSQSPSNKVTEKGKDVELRCDPISGHTALYWYRQSLGQGLEFLIYFQGNSAPDKSGLPSDRFSAERTGGSVSTLTIQRTQQEDSAVYLCASSLDRPYGYTFGSGTRLTVV.

The chain combines TRBV2 with TRBJ2-5, with D perhaps assigned TRBD1 or TRBD2 (5 bases each). The ends were cut back, 8 bases at V and 0 bases at J, with 13 bases in the middle. CDR3 length: 14 amino acids. CDR1 is SNHLY, CDR2 FYNNEI, per germline. The CDR3: CASREGVYQETQYF. CDR3 sequence (DNA): TGTGCCAGCCGGGAAGGGGTTTACCAAGAGACCCAGTACTTC.

The rearrangement links TRBV11-2 to TRBJ2-5; TRBD1 is a possible D gene (5 bases). The CDR3 length is 15 residues. Germline CDR1 SGHAT, CDR2 FQNNGV. Trimming took off 2 bases at V and 2 bases at J, with 12 bases between the two ends. In DNA form, the CDR3 reads TGTGCCAGCAGCTTATGGCAGGGTGATCAAGAGACCCAGTACTTC. Translated, it gives CASSLWQGDQETQYF.